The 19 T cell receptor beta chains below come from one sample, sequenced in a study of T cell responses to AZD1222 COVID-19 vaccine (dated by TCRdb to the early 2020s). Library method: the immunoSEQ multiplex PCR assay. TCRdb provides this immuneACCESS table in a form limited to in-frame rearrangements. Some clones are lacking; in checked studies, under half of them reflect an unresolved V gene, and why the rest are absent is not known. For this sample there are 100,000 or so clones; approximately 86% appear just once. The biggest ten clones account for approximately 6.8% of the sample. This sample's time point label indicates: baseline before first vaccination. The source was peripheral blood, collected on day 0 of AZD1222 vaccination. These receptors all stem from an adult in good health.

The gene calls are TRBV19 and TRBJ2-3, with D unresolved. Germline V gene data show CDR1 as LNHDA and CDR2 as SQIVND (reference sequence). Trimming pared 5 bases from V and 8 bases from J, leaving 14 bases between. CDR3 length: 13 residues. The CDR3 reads CASSVPTEVTQYF. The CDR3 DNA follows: TGTGCCAGTAGTGTCCCCACCGAGGTTACGCAGTATTTT.

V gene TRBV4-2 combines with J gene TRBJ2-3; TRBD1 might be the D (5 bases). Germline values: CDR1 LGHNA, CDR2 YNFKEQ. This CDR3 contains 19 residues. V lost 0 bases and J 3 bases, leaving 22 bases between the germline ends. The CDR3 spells CASSQDGSDRADSTDTQYF. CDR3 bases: TGTGCCAGCAGCCAAGATGGGTCCGACAGAGCCGATTCTACAGATACGCAGTATTTT.

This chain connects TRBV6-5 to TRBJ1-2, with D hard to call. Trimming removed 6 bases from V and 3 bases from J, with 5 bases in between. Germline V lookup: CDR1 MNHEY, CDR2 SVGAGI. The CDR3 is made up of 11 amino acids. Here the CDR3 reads CASRTDYGYTF. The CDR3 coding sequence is TGTGCCAGCAGGACCGACTATGGCTACACCTTC.

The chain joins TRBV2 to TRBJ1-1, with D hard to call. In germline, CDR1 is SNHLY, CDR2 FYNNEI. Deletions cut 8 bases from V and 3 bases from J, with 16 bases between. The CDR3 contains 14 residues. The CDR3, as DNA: TGTGCCAGCCGACCGGGAGGGTTCGACACTGAAGCTTTCTTT. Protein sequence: CASRPGGFDTEAFF.

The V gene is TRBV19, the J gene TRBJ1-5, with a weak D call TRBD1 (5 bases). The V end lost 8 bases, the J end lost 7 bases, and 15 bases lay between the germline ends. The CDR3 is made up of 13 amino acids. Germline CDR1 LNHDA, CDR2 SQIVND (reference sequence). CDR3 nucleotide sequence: TGTGCCAGTCAGCAGGGCCGGAAGCAGCCCCAGCATTTT. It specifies CASQQGRKQPQHF.

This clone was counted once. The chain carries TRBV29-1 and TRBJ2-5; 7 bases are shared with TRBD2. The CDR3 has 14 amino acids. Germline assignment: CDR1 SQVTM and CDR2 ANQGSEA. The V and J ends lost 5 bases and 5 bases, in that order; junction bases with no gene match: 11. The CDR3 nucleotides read TGCAGCGTTCGGCCGGGAGGAGGTTCGGAGACCCAGTACTTC. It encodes CSVRPGGGSETQYF.

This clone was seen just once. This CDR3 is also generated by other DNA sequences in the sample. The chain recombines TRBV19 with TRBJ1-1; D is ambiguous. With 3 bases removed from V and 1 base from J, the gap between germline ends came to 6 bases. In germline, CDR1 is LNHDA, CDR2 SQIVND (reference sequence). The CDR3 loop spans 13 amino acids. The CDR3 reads CASSITANTEAFF. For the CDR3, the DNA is TGTGCCAGTAGTATCACAGCGAACACTGAAGCTTTCTTT.

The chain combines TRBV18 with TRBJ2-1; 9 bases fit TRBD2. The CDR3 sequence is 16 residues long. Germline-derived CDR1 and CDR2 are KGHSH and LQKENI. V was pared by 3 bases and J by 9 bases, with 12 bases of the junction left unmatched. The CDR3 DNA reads TGTGCCAGCTCACCGACTCGCGGGGGGGCCGGGGGTGAGCAGTTCTTC. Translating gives CASSPTRGGAGGEQFF.

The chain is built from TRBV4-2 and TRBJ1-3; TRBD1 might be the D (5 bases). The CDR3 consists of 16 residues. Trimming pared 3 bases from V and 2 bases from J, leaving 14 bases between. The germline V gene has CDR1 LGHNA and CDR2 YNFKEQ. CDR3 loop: CASSQGVGSTGNTIYF. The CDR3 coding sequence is TGTGCCAGCAGCCAGGGGGTGGGGTCTACTGGAAACACCATATATTTT.

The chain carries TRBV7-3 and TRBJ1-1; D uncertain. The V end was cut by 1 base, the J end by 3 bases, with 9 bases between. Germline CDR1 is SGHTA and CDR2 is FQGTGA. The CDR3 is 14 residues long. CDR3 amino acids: CASSLRGLDTEAFF. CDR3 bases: TGTGCCAGCAGCTTAAGGGGTTTGGACACTGAAGCTTTCTTT.

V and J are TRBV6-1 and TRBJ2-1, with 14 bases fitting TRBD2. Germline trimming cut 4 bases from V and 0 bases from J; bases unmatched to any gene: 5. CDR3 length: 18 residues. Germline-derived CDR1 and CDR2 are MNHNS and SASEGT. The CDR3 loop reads CASSGGLAGAYSYNEQFF. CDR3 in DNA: TGTGCCAGCAGTGGGGGACTAGCGGGGGCCTACTCCTACAATGAGCAGTTCTTC.

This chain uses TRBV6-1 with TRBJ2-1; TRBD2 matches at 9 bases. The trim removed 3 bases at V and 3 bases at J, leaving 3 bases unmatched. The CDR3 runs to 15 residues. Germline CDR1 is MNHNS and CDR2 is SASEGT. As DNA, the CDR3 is TGTGCCAGCAGTGACATAGCGGGGGTCTACAATGAGCAGTTCTTC. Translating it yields CASSDIAGVYNEQFF.

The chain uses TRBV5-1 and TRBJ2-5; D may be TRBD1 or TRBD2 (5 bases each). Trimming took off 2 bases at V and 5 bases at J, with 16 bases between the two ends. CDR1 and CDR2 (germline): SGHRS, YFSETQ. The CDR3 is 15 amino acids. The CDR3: CASSFGTLDRETQYF. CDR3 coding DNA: TGCGCCAGCAGCTTCGGGACCCTCGACCGGGAGACCCAGTACTTC.

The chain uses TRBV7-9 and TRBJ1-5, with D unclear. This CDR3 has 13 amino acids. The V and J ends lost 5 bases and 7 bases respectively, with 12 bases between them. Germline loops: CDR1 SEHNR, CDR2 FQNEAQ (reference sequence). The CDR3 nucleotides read TGTGCCAGCAGCCCGACCGGGAACCAGCCCCAGCATTTT. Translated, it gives CASSPTGNQPQHF.

The CDR3 coding sequence is TGTGCCAGCAGTTTAATCGGCAATCAGCCCCAGCATTTT. Its translation: CASSLIGNQPQHF. The chain uses TRBV12-3 or TRBV12-4 and TRBJ1-5, with D hard to call. The CDR3 runs 13 residues. The ends were cut back, 2 bases at V and 2 bases at J, with 4 bases in the middle.

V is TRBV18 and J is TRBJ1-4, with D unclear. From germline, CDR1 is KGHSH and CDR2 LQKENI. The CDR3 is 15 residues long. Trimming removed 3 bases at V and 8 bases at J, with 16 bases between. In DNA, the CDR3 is TGTGCCAGCTCACCCCTAAGAGGGTCGGAAGAAAAACTGTTTTTT. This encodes CASSPLRGSEEKLFF.

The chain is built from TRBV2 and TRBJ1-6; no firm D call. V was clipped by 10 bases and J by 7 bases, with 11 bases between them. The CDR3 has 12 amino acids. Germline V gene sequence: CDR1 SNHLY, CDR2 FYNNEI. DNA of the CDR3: TGTGCCACCCACCGCGGGAATTCACCCCTCCACTTT. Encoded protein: CATHRGNSPLHF.

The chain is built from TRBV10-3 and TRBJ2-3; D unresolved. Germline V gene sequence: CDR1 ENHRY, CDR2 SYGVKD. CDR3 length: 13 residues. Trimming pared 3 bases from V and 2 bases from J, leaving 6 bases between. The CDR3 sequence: CAISDSNTDTQYF. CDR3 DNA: TGTGCCATCAGTGATTCGAACACAGATACGCAGTATTTT.

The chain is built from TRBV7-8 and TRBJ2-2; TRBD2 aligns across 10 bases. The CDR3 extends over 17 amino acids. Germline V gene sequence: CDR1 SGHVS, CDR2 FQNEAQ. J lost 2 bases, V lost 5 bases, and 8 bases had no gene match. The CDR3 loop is CASSPSRTSGNTGELFF. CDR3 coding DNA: TGTGCCAGCAGCCCAAGCCGGACTAGCGGAAACACCGGGGAGCTGTTTTTT.